This T cell receptor beta chain was captured in a study of shared clonotypes between healthy human individuals. Across the study: Donors, aged 18 to 49, were a couple of women and a few men.

Whole-study results and caveats: The low donor count limited represented genetic and exposure-history diversity.

As concerns this clone: Its antigen is not identified.

Each of the donors was a healthy adult who was HIV-negative and had not had a recent acute infection or vaccination. Bulk PBMC genomic DNA spanned ten immunoSEQ deep plates. Produced via immunoSEQ multiplex PCR; TCRdb's table is partial and in-frame only. In the table there are about 480,000 clones, about 75% of which are singletons. This sequence was found in a woman in her 40s in good health. Some clones in this sample may be carry-over from other donors' samples. Sequenced: PBMCs.

CDR3 sequence (DNA): TGTGCCAGCAGCTTAGGGACCTTTACAGGAAGGCTACGCTACGAGCAGTACTTC. Protein sequence: CASSLGTFTGRLRYEQYF. V usage is TRBV11-2 and J usage is TRBJ2-5, with TRBD1 as a possible D gene (5 bases). Near its end, the DNA agrees better with TRBJ2-7, so the J call may be wrong. Germline V CDR1 and CDR2: SGHAT, FQNNGV. The CDR3 is 18 amino acids.